This T cell receptor (beta chain) was identified during a study of T cell responses to AZD1222 COVID-19 vaccine. The CDR3 consists of 14 residues. V shed 6 bases and J shed 5 bases, with 12 bases lying between them. Germline lookup yields CDR1 SGHDT and CDR2 YYEEEE. On this clone: The antigen remains undetermined.

The study, taken as a whole, reports: Donors in the cohort were predominantly white British and more often female, and clonal diversity was possibly underestimated. No repertoire was sampled before or during the peak T cell response, only after it.

Clones were read by immunoSEQ multiplex PCR, and TCRdb kept only the in-frame ones, dropping some. The repertoire holds more than 100,000 clones, with 88% as singletons. The chain recombines TRBV5-6 with TRBJ1-6; unclear D gene. The source material was peripheral blood, sampled on day 0 of AZD1222 vaccination. This receptor was identified in an adult in good health. The CDR3 bases are TGTGCCAGCAAACCCGTGGAGAATAATTCACCCCTCCACTTT. Amino acids: CASKPVENNSPLHF.